This record concerns one T cell receptor beta chain sequence. Autoimmune disease history or systemic immunosuppression led to patients being barred. Blood samples were obtained at baseline, cycle 4 day 1, and cycle 7 day 1. The method was immunoSEQ multiplex PCR; TCRdb's version includes in-frame clones alone and lacks a portion of them. This sample yields more than 50,000 clones, of which more than 85% are seen a single time; around 20% belongs to the top ten. This sample stems from a study of OX40 agonist ivuxolimab in advanced cancers. Across the study: Three partial responders included one hepatocellular carcinoma patient and two cutaneous melanoma patients.

V was shortened by 5 bases and J by 8 bases, with 5 bases between the two germline ends. Per the germline V gene, CDR1 is SGHNT and CDR2 is YENEEA. This CDR3 spans 10 amino acids. The receptor was isolated from an adult with an advanced solid tumor such as melanoma, head and neck, liver or kidney cancer. Material: CD4+ or CD8+ T cells sorted from blood, obtained in a trial of the OX40 agonist ivuxolimab. The gene calls are TRBV11-3 and TRBJ2-3; the D is unclear. The CDR3 region is CASSLTTQYF. In DNA, the CDR3 is TGTGCCAGCAGCCTCACTACGCAGTATTTT.